This T cell receptor (beta chain) was sequenced during a study of memory CD8 T cells in hepatitis C reinfection (dated 2017 in TCRdb). Regarding the study in general: Two consecutive HCV infections were spontaneously resolved by three donors, whereas a primary infection was cleared by two donors who then became chronically infected after reinfection. A case counted as HCV reinfection when an HCV RNA test came back positive after two negative tests taken at least 60 days apart. Pre-reinfection samples were collected between 55 and 20 weeks before reinfection was detected. The study tracked the TCR beta repertoire of virus-specific CD8 T cells longitudinally across an HCV reinfection episode in several donors. Between the late 2000s and the early 2010s, five reinfection cases that had stored pre-reinfection samples were identified. Participants who had resolved a prior HCV infection were followed every 3 months in the reinfection study.

A note on this clone: It lacks a known antigen. No quality values exist for individual bases; no much larger clone is one base distant.

The sample's time point, from its label and the paper: pre-reinfection, 55 to 20 weeks before reinfection detection. Sorted cells were sequenced directly ex vivo, with no in vitro expansion before TCR sequencing. Donors were people who inject drugs enrolled in the Montreal Acute Hepatitis C Cohort Study (HEPCO) in Canada. As controls, total naive CD8 T cells were sorted as viable CD3+ CD8+ CD45RO- cells from a couple of donors at all three reinfection time points. Before sorting, cryopreserved peripheral blood mononuclear cells were thawed and used as the source for purifying CD8 T cells. Negative selection with the MACS CD8+ T cell Isolation Kit was used to enrich CD8 T cells. Cells were sorted on a BD FACSAria II sorter using FACSDiva software, and FlowJo was used for data analysis. Library method: the immunoSEQ multiplex PCR assay. Genomic DNA was extracted from the sorted cells, and Adaptive Biotechnologies' automated high-throughput method was used to sequence the TCR beta V, D and J regions. CDR3 regions were amplified with a two-step, bias-controlled multiplex PCR. An Illumina instrument was used to sequence the amplified TCR beta libraries. The paper's processing steps were these. The demultiplexed reads were processed to cut down on amplification and sequencing bias, and the IMGT database was used to assign CDR3 sequences to gene families. Repertoire data were analyzed with ImmunoSEQ software version 2.0. Clonotype lists were filtered to remove out-of-frame sequences and sequences containing stop codons in the CDR3. Clonotypes below 0.01% frequency were excluded because they corresponded to less than one cell. Richness was computed as observed richness divided by input cell number, and evenness as Shannon entropy divided by log observed richness. To measure repertoire diversity and how similar the repertoire was between time points, Simpson diversity and Morisita-Horn overlap indices were applied. Clonotypes were categorized as dominant (>1%), sub-dominant (0.5-0.99%), low abundance (0.1-0.49%) or lowest abundance (<0.1%). For the germline index, total nucleotide additions were subtracted from total CDR3 length, and that difference was then divided by total CDR3 length. Not all clones reach the TCRdb copy of this immuneACCESS table, which keeps in-frame sequences only. Checked studies attribute under half of the gap to unresolved V genes and leave the rest unexplained. The V and J calls and clone size are taken from that table; D and trimming were inferred from the DNA. Across this sample there are tens of thousands of clones, with under 90% seen only once. The top ten clones comprise over 0.95% of the sample.

Overall study outcomes, separate from this receptor: Because only a handful of donors were included, definitive conclusions about public clonotypes linked to secondary clearance could not be reached by the study.

Taken from cysteine to phenylalanine, the CDR3 has 15 residues. The only DNA kept is the CDR3, 45 bases in frame from the first base. V is trimmed back by 4 bases and J by 10 bases, and the junction contains 13 bases that no gene match accounts for. The germline V gene sets CDR1 to MGHRA and CDR2 to YSYEKL. The rearranged chain carries TRBV4-1 and TRBJ2-1, and TRBD2 aligns with 7 junction nucleotides. Material: naive CD8+ T cells sorted from blood. This specimen's cell subset or site label, per the study, means: total naive CD8+CD45RO- T cells. The receptor was derived from a young man with hepatitis C virus infection. CDR3 sequence: CASSPGTTSHEEQFF. The DNA reads TGCGCCAGCAGCCCAGGGACTACCTCCCACGAGGAGCAGTTCTTC.